Below, one T cell receptor (beta chain) is given with its context. The germline V gene has CDR1 KGHSH and CDR2 LQKENI. J was trimmed by 2 bases and V by 2 bases; bases with no gene match: 8. CDR3 size: 17 residues. This specimen belongs to a study of blood T cells in healthy people across ages. For the second PCR, which ran for 7 to 11 cycles, a sample-barcoded 5' primer and a J-beta primer mix were used. MiXCR, applied by TCRdb to the 5' RACE reads, yields one record per CDR3 protein. The sample lists about 970,000 distinct CDR3 sequences, 45% to 60% occurring once. Material for sequencing was blood. This TCR was sampled from a woman aged 60-75 years in good health. The chain combines TRBV18 with TRBJ2-7; 11 positions agree with TRBD2. This CDR3 reads CASSPIALAGGAYEQYF. DNA for the CDR3: TGTGCCAGCTCACCAATTGCTCTAGCGGGAGGAGCCTACGAGCAGTACTTC.